The rows below give T cell receptor beta chains drawn from one sample of a study of graft-versus-host responses after intestinal transplantation. Method: immunoSEQ multiplex PCR; TCRdb's copy keeps in-frame clones and lacks some. This table has some 70,000 clones, approximately 92% appearing once. This sample comprised bone marrow, obtained approximately 740 days after intestinal transplantation. Receptors originate from a human patient who received an intestinal transplant, so some T cells may come from the graft donor. Each CDR3 is given with its conserved first and last residue. D genes are given only for firm matches. Expanded clones are given a class, and other clones once, few, many or no size at all.

V	D	size	J	CDR3	DNA
TRBV2	TRBD1	.	TRBJ2-7	CASNRDRTSYEQYF	TGTGCCAGCAACCGGGACAGGACCTCCTACGAGCAGTACTTC
TRBV5-4	TRBD2	.	TRBJ2-2	CASSDRTHSGRAGPGELFF	TGTGCCAGCAGCGACAGAACCCATAGCGGGAGGGCGGGCCCCGGGGAGCTGTTTTTT
TRBV25-1	TRBD2	.	TRBJ2-7	CASSGPQRERYEQYF	TGTGCCAGCAGTGGACCTCAGCGGGAGAGATACGAGCAGTACTTC
TRBV5-4	TRBD2	.	TRBJ2-1	CASSLGSGNEQFF	TGTGCCAGCAGCCTCGGTAGCGGGAATGAGCAGTTCTTC
TRBV6-1	TRBD1	.	TRBJ1-4	CASSEGQGAGEKLFF	TGTGCCAGCAGTGAAGGACAGGGGGCCGGGGAAAAACTGTTTTTT
TRBV7-9	.	.	TRBJ2-7	CASSLGGSSSYEQYF	TGTGCCAGCAGCTTAGGGGGCAGTAGCTCCTACGAGCAGTACTTC
TRBV11-2	.	.	TRBJ2-3	CASSPRPLSTDTQYF	TGTGCCAGCAGCCCACGTCCGCTGAGCACAGATACGCAGTATTTT
TRBV5-5	TRBD2	.	TRBJ2-3	CASSSTLLAGDSTDTQYF	TGTGCCAGCAGCTCTACCCTCCTTGCGGGGGATTCCACAGATACGCAGTATTTT
TRBV6-5	TRBD2	once	TRBJ2-5	CASSPPTSGRATQYF	TGTGCCAGCAGTCCCCCGACTAGCGGCCGCGCGACCCAGTACTTC
TRBV12-1	.	few	TRBJ2-7	CATRRASGRYEQYF	TGTGCGACCCGGCGGGCTAGCGGGAGATACGAGCAGTACTTC
TRBV11-2	TRBD1	.	TRBJ2-3	CASSDRTGGGTDTQYF	TGTGCCAGCAGCGACAGGACAGGGGGTGGGACAGATACGCAGTATTTT
TRBV6-5	.	.	TRBJ2-1	CASSYGNDEQFF	TGTGCCAGCAGTTACGGGAACGATGAGCAGTTCTTC
TRBV5-1	.	.	TRBJ1-2	CASSLWGTGEGYTF	TGCGCCAGCAGCTTGTGGGGGACCGGGGAAGGCTACACCTTC
TRBV27	.	.	TRBJ2-7	CASSLTGSATGPGDEQYF	TGTGCCAGCAGTCTTACGGGATCAGCAACAGGGCCCGGCGACGAGCAGTACTTC
TRBV5-1	.	.	TRBJ1-2	CASSLDDYGYTF	TGCGCCAGCAGCTTGGATGACTATGGCTACACCTTC
TRBV6-1	.	.	TRBJ2-1	CASCMVAEEKQFF	TGTGCCAGCTGCATGGTAGCGGAAGAAAAGCAGTTCTTC
TRBV4-2	.	few	TRBJ1-2	CASSAETEIYGYTF	TGTGCCAGCAGCGCTGAAACAGAGATCTATGGCTACACCTTC
TRBV9	TRBD2	once	TRBJ2-2	CASSVRGGAGELFF	TGTGCCAGCAGCGTACGCGGGGGGGCCGGGGAGCTGTTTTTT
TRBV2	TRBD1	.	TRBJ2-7	CASSHDRGRTYEQYF	TGTGCCAGCAGCCACGACAGGGGGCGAACCTACGAGCAGTACTTC
TRBV6-5	.	.	TRBJ2-7	CASKSLGDRYEQYF	TGTGCCAGCAAAAGTTTAGGGGATCGCTACGAGCAGTACTTC
TRBV10-3	TRBD1	.	TRBJ2-6	CAISSGTGTPGANVLTF	TGTGCCATCAGTTCCGGGACAGGGACGCCTGGGGCCAACGTCCTGACTTTC
TRBV7-9	TRBD1	.	TRBJ2-5	CASSLGVTGGSETQYF	TGTGCCAGCAGCTTAGGTGTGACAGGGGGCTCGGAGACCCAGTACTTC
TRBV28	TRBD1	.	TRBJ1-1	CASSSEGQWHTEAFF	TGTGCCAGCAGTTCCGAGGGACAGTGGCACACTGAAGCTTTCTTT
TRBV6-5	.	.	TRBJ1-2	CASSFSPGDNYGYTF	TGTGCCAGCAGTTTCTCTCCCGGGGATAACTATGGCTACACCTTC
TRBV6-1	.	few	TRBJ2-7	CASSEGGSTDYEQYF	TGTGCCAGCAGTGAAGGTGGATCCACGGACTACGAGCAGTACTTC
TRBV6-5	.	.	TRBJ2-7	CASSYVAQDEQYF	TGTGCCAGCAGTTACGTGGCACAGGACGAGCAGTACTTC
TRBV19	.	.	TRBJ1-3	CASSGVSGNTIYF	TGTGCCAGTAGTGGAGTCTCTGGAAACACCATATATTTT
TRBV5-1	.	.	TRBJ2-1	CASSAGEYVYNEQFF	TGCGCCAGCAGCGCGGGCGAATACGTATACAATGAGCAGTTCTTC
TRBV5-6	TRBD2	.	TRBJ2-1	CASSFGLADYNEQFF	TGTGCCAGCAGCTTTGGACTAGCGGACTACAATGAGCAGTTCTTC
TRBV7-9	.	.	TRBJ1-2	CASSLLGADNYGYTF	TGTGCCAGCAGCTTACTTGGGGCCGATAACTATGGCTACACCTTC
TRBV2	TRBD2	.	TRBJ2-1	CASRGNSGSSYNEQFF	TGTGCCAGCAGGGGAAATAGCGGGAGCTCCTACAATGAGCAGTTCTTC
TRBV7-9	TRBD1	few	TRBJ1-1	CASSLGTGRRDNTEAFF	TGTGCCAGCAGCTTAGGGACAGGGCGGAGGGATAACACTGAAGCTTTCTTT
TRBV11-1	.	.	TRBJ1-2	CASSRAYGYTF	TGTGCCAGCAGCCGAGCCTATGGCTACACCTTC
TRBV19	.	.	TRBJ1-4	CASSKAATNEKLFF	TGTGCCAGTAGTAAGGCAGCAACTAATGAAAAACTGTTTTTT
TRBV6-4	TRBD2	few	TRBJ2-3	CASSGSGSTDTQYF	TGTGCCAGCAGTGGTAGCGGGAGCACAGATACGCAGTATTTT
TRBV7-9	TRBD2	.	TRBJ2-3	CASSSRTSDYTDTQYF	TGTGCCAGCAGCTCCCGGACTAGCGATTACACAGATACGCAGTATTTT
TRBV1	.	.	TRBJ2-7	CTSSQPIVGLRLLPVEQYF	TGCACCAGCAGCCAACCGATCGTTGGCTTGAGGCTTCTCCCGGTCGAGCAGTACTTC
TRBV6-4	.	.	TRBJ2-3	CASSESRETDTQYF	TGTGCCAGCAGTGAAAGTCGGGAGACAGATACGCAGTATTTT
TRBV5-6	TRBD1	.	TRBJ2-7	CASSLATGAYEQYF	TGTGCCAGCAGCTTGGCCACAGGGGCCTACGAGCAGTACTTC
TRBV27	.	once	TRBJ2-6	CASSFVGTGANVLTF	TGTGCCAGCAGTTTCGTCGGAACTGGGGCCAACGTCCTGACTTTC
TRBV28	.	.	TRBJ2-3	CASKFPVTDTQYF	TGTGCCAGCAAATTCCCGGTGACAGATACGCAGTATTTT
TRBV7-3	TRBD1	once	TRBJ2-2	CASSPMGTGVTGELFF	TGTGCCAGCAGCCCGATGGGGACAGGGGTCACCGGGGAGCTGTTTTTT
TRBV10-3	.	.	TRBJ2-3	CAISIKGTDTQYF	TGTGCCATCAGTATAAAAGGCACAGATACGCAGTATTTT
TRBV6-1	.	.	TRBJ2-3	CASSEEIGGTDTQYF	TGTGCCAGCAGTGAAGAAATAGGGGGCACAGATACGCAGTATTTT
TRBV9	.	.	TRBJ1-6	CASSVAENSPLHF	TGTGCCAGCAGCGTAGCGGAAAATTCACCCCTCCACTTT
TRBV28	TRBD2	.	TRBJ2-5	CASSSTSPTETSGEETQYF	TGTGCCAGCAGTTCCACCTCCCCCACGGAGACTAGCGGGGAAGAGACCCAGTACTTC
TRBV6-1	TRBD2	.	TRBJ2-5	CASSEASGGQETQYF	TGTGCCAGCAGTGAGGCTAGCGGAGGCCAAGAGACCCAGTACTTC
TRBV6-5	.	.	TRBJ1-1	CASRGQGEAFF	TGTGCCAGCAGGGGTCAGGGGGAAGCTTTCTTT
TRBV10-3	.	once	TRBJ1-2	CVTGEENYGYTF	TGTGTTACAGGAGAGGAAAACTATGGCTACACCTTC
TRBV5-1	.	.	TRBJ2-3	CASSESNTQYF	TGCGCCAGCAGCGAGAGTAATACGCAGTATTTT
TRBV6-5	.	.	TRBJ2-4	CASSYPEDIQYF	TGTGCCAGCAGTTACCCCGAGGACATTCAGTACTTC
TRBV7-2	TRBD2	.	TRBJ2-7	CASSWRLAGAGEQYF	TGTGCCAGCAGTTGGAGACTAGCGGGAGCGGGGGAGCAGTACTTC
TRBV6-5	.	few	TRBJ1-6	CASTNRGRHNSPLHF	TGTGCCAGCACCAATAGGGGACGGCATAATTCACCCCTCCACTTT
TRBV14	TRBD1	.	TRBJ1-6	CASSQTKWTGQSPLHF	TGTGCCAGCAGCCAAACCAAATGGACAGGGCAATCACCCCTCCACTTT
TRBV5-1	.	.	TRBJ1-2	CASSPHELYGYTF	TGCGCCAGCAGCCCGCACGAGCTCTATGGCTACACCTTC
TRBV5-1	.	few	TRBJ1-3	CASSLSSPGNTIYF	TGCGCCAGCAGCTTATCGTCTCCTGGAAACACCATATATTTT
TRBV10-3	.	.	TRBJ2-5	CAISESGRGGMETQYF	TGTGCCATCAGTGAGTCCGGCAGGGGAGGCATGGAGACCCAGTACTTC
TRBV7-2	.	.	TRBJ2-7	CASGYYSYEQYF	TGTGCCAGCGGCTACTACTCCTACGAGCAGTACTTC
TRBV19	.	.	TRBJ1-2	CASIPTYGADYGYTF	TGTGCCAGTATCCCGACCTACGGAGCGGACTATGGCTACACCTTC